One sample yielded the 32 T cell receptor beta chains listed below, sequenced in a study of T cells in Graves' hyperthyroidism and ophthalmopathy. RNA transcripts gave rise to amplified TCR beta CDR3 regions. RT-PCR in the first round (using the HTBI primer set) targeted the TCR CDR3. Via MiXCR, TCRdb re-called the multiplex PCR reads, giving one row per CDR3 protein. Of 350,000 to 450,000 distinct CDR3 sequences in the sample, about 18% were seen once. The sequencing sample was made of blood. The receptors originated from a woman in her 30s with Graves' hyperthyroidism that later progressed to Graves' ophthalmopathy.

This clonotype has a count of ten or more. The V and J genes are TRBV19 and TRBJ1-1; 7 bases fit TRBD1. The CDR3 loop spans 14 amino acids. V lost 4 bases, J lost 4 bases, and 6 bases stayed unmatched. CDR1 and CDR2 from the germline V gene are LNHDA and SQIVND (reference sequence). The CDR3 protein is CASSRRQGGTEAFF. CDR3 DNA: TGTGCCAGTAGTAGACGACAGGGTGGCACTGAAGCTTTCTTT.

This clonotype occurred many times. This rearrangement joins TRBV29-1 to TRBJ2-7; possibly TRBD2 for D (8 bases). CDR3 length equals 16 residues. V dropped 1 base and J dropped 4 bases, with 20 bases sitting between them. Germline values: CDR1 SQVTM, CDR2 ANQGSEA. In DNA form, the CDR3 reads TGCAGCGTTGAAGCACTCGGACGGGAGGGGGCTTACGAGCAGTACTTC. This sequence encodes CSVEALGREGAYEQYF.

This clonotype was counted ten times or more. V and J are TRBV15 and TRBJ1-2; TRBD1 aligns across 7 bases. The junction had 9 bases not matched to a gene; V was cut back by 1 base and J by 7 bases. The germline gives CDR1 LNHNV, CDR2 YYDKDF (reference sequence). The CDR3 sequence is 15 residues long. The CDR3 loop is CATSRGDRNNPGYTF. In nucleotides, the CDR3 is TGTGCCACCAGCAGAGGGGACAGAAATAACCCTGGCTACACCTTC.

This clonotype was observed a few times. The chain carries TRBV5-1 and TRBJ2-5; 9 bases align to TRBD2. The V and J ends lost 0 bases and 6 bases, in that order; junction bases with no gene match: 6. The CDR3 is made up of 15 amino acids. The germline V gene has CDR1 SGHRS and CDR2 YFSETQ. The DNA for the CDR3 is TGCGCCAGCAGCTTGGGTGCTAGCGGGACGAAGACCCAGTACTTC. Amino acid sequence: CASSLGASGTKTQYF. The complete variable domain, with remaining parts taken from reference TRBV5-1 and TRBJ2-5, reads KAGVTQTPRYLIKTRGQQVTLSCSPISGHRSVSWYQQTPGQGLQFLFEYFSETQRNKGNFPGRFSGRQFSNSRSEMNVSTLELGDSALYLCASSLGASGTKTQYFGPGTRLLVL.

This clonotype was seen repeatedly, ten times or more. The chain combines TRBV19 with TRBJ2-1; 14 bases align to TRBD2. The V and J ends lost 6 bases and 9 bases, in that order; junction bases with no gene match: 7. Per the germline V gene, CDR1 is LNHDA and CDR2 is SQIVND (reference sequence). CDR3 length: 15 amino acids. CDR3 region: CASRTSGGAISEQFF. The CDR3 DNA reads as TGTGCCAGTAGGACTAGCGGGGGGGCAATTTCTGAGCAGTTCTTC.

This clonotype was picked up many times. This rearrangement joins TRBV29-1 to TRBJ1-2; 10 bases align to TRBD1. The CDR3 is 13 amino acids. Germline CDR1 and CDR2: SQVTM and ANQGSEA. The junction had 5 bases not matched to a gene; V was cut back by 6 bases and J by 4 bases. The CDR3 region has the DNA TGCAGCGTCAAGGGACAGGGGTCCTATGGCTACACCTTC. Translated, it gives CSVKGQGSYGYTF.

The chain joins TRBV5-6 to TRBJ1-2; D may be TRBD1 (6 bases). This CDR3 is 15 amino acids long. Trimming stripped 6 bases from V and 5 bases from J, with 20 bases between. CDR1 is SGHDT and CDR2 is YYEEEE in the germline V gene. CDR3 loop: CASTQVPGGAYGYTF. DNA of the CDR3: TGTGCCAGCACCCAGGTTCCCGGGGGCGCATATGGCTACACCTTC.

The chain couples TRBV6-6 to TRBJ1-2; D is undetermined. Germline lookup yields CDR1 MNHNY and CDR2 SVGAGI (reference sequence). This CDR3 contains 14 residues. V lost 0 bases and J 2 bases, leaving 7 bases between the germline ends. DNA of the CDR3: TGTGCCAGCAGTTACTCGGAGGAAAACTATGGCTACACCTTC. Its translation is CASSYSEENYGYTF.

The table lists this clonotype with a few counts. The V gene is TRBV3-1, the J gene TRBJ2-3; D possibly matches TRBD1 or TRBD2 (5 bases each). CDR1 and CDR2 (germline): LGHDT, YNNKEL (reference sequence). The ends were cut back, 1 base at V and 3 bases at J, with 14 bases in the middle. The length of the CDR3 is 16 residues. The CDR3, as DNA: TGTGCCAGCAGCCAAGGGGGGATGGGGCCTACAGATACGCAGTATTTT. Translating it yields CASSQGGMGPTDTQYF.

The rearrangement joins TRBV7-9 to TRBJ2-3; 8 bases match TRBD2. From germline, CDR1 is SEHNR and CDR2 FQNEAQ (reference sequence). Trimming at V came to 5 bases and at J to 0 bases, leaving 7 bases not matched to a gene. This CDR3 region has 16 residues. The CDR3 DNA is TGTGCCAGCAGCCCCAGACTAGCGCTAAGCACAGATACGCAGTATTTT. Its protein product is CASSPRLALSTDTQYF.

This clonotype was detected only a few times. The chain is built from TRBV10-1 and TRBJ2-3; 11 positions match TRBD1. The CDR3 sequence is 18 residues long. V was pared by 6 bases and J by 2 bases, with 13 bases of the junction left unmatched. The germline CDR1 and CDR2 sequences are WNHNN and SYGVQD (reference sequence). The CDR3 region is CASSDGPWTGGNTDTQYF. CDR3 DNA sequence: TGCGCCAGCAGCGACGGCCCTTGGACAGGGGGCAACACAGATACGCAGTATTTT.

DNA of the CDR3: TGCAGTGCTAGCGCCGACGGGAGCTCCTACAATGAGCAGTTCTTC. This translates into CSASADGSSYNEQFF. The rearrangement uses TRBV20-1 and TRBJ2-1; D perhaps matches TRBD2 (6 bases). Trimming left V 3 bases short and J 0 bases short, with 12 bases between. This CDR3 has 15 amino acids. Germline CDR1 and CDR2: DFQATT and SNEGSKA (reference sequence).

This clonotype was detected ten times or more. The V call is TRBV10-3, the J call TRBJ1-6; no firm D call. V was clipped by 8 bases and J by 5 bases, with 22 bases between them. The length of the CDR3 is 17 residues. Per the germline V gene, CDR1 is ENHRY and CDR2 is SYGVKD. The CDR3 sequence: CAIGGGPAGYHNSPLHF. The CDR3 coding sequence is TGTGCCATCGGAGGCGGCCCCGCCGGGTATCATAATTCACCCCTCCACTTT.

This clonotype was observed at least ten times. The chain recombines TRBV7-8 with TRBJ2-7; the match to TRBD2 covers 7 bases. V dropped 4 bases and J dropped 7; count of bases not matched to a gene: 19. CDR1 is SGHVS and CDR2 is FQNEAQ in the germline V gene. This CDR3 is built from 17 residues. CDR3 in amino acids: CASSSLSGGTASREQYF. The CDR3 DNA sequence: TGTGCCAGCAGCTCCCTTTCGGGAGGTACCGCATCGAGGGAGCAGTACTTC.

This clonotype has more than one count but fewer than ten. This could be a read error, since a much larger clone is one nucleotide away. The V and J genes are TRBV5-6 and TRBJ2-7, with a tentative D call TRBD1 (5 bases). The length of the CDR3 is 13 residues. The V and J ends lost 4 bases and 0 bases respectively, with 8 bases between them. Germline V gives CDR1 SGHDT, CDR2 YYEEEE. Here the CDR3 reads CASSPDNSYEQYF. The CDR3 DNA is TGTGCCAGCAGCCCGGACAACTCCTACGAGCAGTACTTC. Looking up the rest from reference TRBV5-6 and TRBJ2-7 gives the full variable domain: DAGVTQSPTHLIKTRGQQVTLRCSPKSGHDTVSWYQQALGQGPQFIFQYYEEEERQRGNFPDRFSGHQFPNYSSELNVNALLLGDSALYLCASSPDNSYEQYFGPGTRLTVT.

This clonotype was recorded many times. The chain recombines TRBV2 with TRBJ2-5; 8 bases line up with TRBD1. Germline lookup yields CDR1 SNHLY and CDR2 FYNNEI. CDR3 length: 15 residues. V gave up 5 bases and J gave up 5 bases; unmatched junction bases: 10. CDR3 loop: CASSLTRGLEETQYF. For the CDR3, the DNA is TGTGCCAGCAGTCTTACCAGGGGGCTTGAGGAGACCCAGTACTTC.

This clonotype was counted ten times or more. V and J are TRBV27 and TRBJ2-1, with 12 bases lining up with TRBD1. The junction had 15 bases not matched to a gene; V was cut back by 0 bases and J by 3 bases. The length of the CDR3 is 21 residues. Germline V gives CDR1 MNHEY, CDR2 SMNVEV (reference sequence). CDR3 region: CASSLSNPGTGGSKSYNEQFF. Written as DNA, the CDR3 is TGTGCCAGCAGTTTATCGAATCCCGGGACAGGGGGCTCTAAAAGCTACAATGAGCAGTTCTTC.

At least ten counts were recorded for this clonotype. The gene calls are TRBV5-1 and TRBJ2-5, with 9 bases aligning to TRBD1. This CDR3 has 15 amino acids. Germline V gene data show CDR1 as SGHRS and CDR2 as YFSETQ. Trimming at V came to 3 bases and at J to 5 bases, leaving 8 bases not matched to a gene. CDR3 region: CASSSTTGGYETQYF. The CDR3 bases are TGCGCCAGCAGCTCCACGACAGGGGGTTATGAGACCCAGTACTTC.

This clonotype was detected ten times or more. V usage is TRBV28 and J usage is TRBJ2-5; D gene uncertain. Germline V gives CDR1 MDHEN, CDR2 SYDVKM. Trimming shortened V by 2 bases and J by 3 bases, and 7 bases separated the two germline ends. The CDR3 runs to 13 residues. The CDR3 nucleotides read TGTGCCAGCAGTTTAAGCAGCGAAGAGACCCAGTACTTC. It translates to CASSLSSEETQYF.

This clonotype was picked up many times. The rearrangement joins TRBV2 to TRBJ1-4; the D is unclear. In germline, CDR1 is SNHLY, CDR2 FYNNEI. The CDR3 contains 13 residues. V was shortened by 6 bases and J by 3 bases, with 8 bases between the two germline ends. CDR3 amino acids: CASSQAPNEKLFF. CDR3 in DNA: TGTGCCAGCAGCCAAGCACCTAATGAAAAACTGTTTTTT.

In its sample, this clonotype was seen many times. V usage is TRBV19 and J usage is TRBJ1-4; TRBD1 matches at 8 bases. V shed 9 bases, J shed 7 bases, and the junction held 16 bases outside the gene matches. The germline gives CDR1 LNHDA, CDR2 SQIVND (reference sequence). The CDR3 extends over 16 amino acids. CDR3 DNA: TGTGCCAGCTCATTCGTACAGGGGGAAGTCGGTGAAAAACTGTTTTTT. Translated, it gives CASSFVQGEVGEKLFF. Full variable domain (missing parts from reference TRBV19 and TRBJ1-4): DGGITQSPKYLFRKEGQNVTLSCEQNLNHDAMYWYRQDPGQGLRLIYYSQIVNDFQKGDIAEGYSVSREKKESFPLTVTSAQKNPTAFYLCASSFVQGEVGEKLFFGSGTQLSVL.

This chain connects TRBV5-1 to TRBJ1-1; 12 bases are shared with TRBD1. CDR1 and CDR2 from the germline V gene are SGHRS and YFSETQ. Germline trimming cut 4 bases from V and 1 base from J; bases unmatched to any gene: 8. The CDR3 runs 17 residues. The DNA of the CDR3 is TGCGCCAGCAGCGAAGGGACAGGGGGCCCGTCGAACACTGAAGCTTTCTTT. As protein: CASSEGTGGPSNTEAFF.

The chain has TRBV2 and TRBJ2-7; 11 bases align to TRBD2. Germline lookup yields CDR1 SNHLY and CDR2 FYNNEI. This CDR3 comprises 18 residues. The trim removed 1 base at V and 3 bases at J, leaving 11 bases unmatched. CDR3 in DNA: TGTGCCAGCAGTGAAGATCGGGCTAGCGGGGGGAACATCTACGAGCAGTACTTC. This gives the protein CASSEDRASGGNIYEQYF.

This clonotype was observed many times. The V and J genes are TRBV5-1 and TRBJ2-1; 11 bases fit TRBD2. CDR1 SGHRS and CDR2 YFSETQ come from the germline V gene. The CDR3 runs to 17 residues. The V segment lost 4 bases and the J segment 0 bases; nucleotides outside the gene matches: 6. CDR3 amino acids: CASSVRLAGPSYNEQFF. As DNA, the CDR3 is TGCGCCAGCAGCGTACGACTAGCGGGACCCTCCTACAATGAGCAGTTCTTC. Complete variable domain (other parts from reference TRBV5-1 and TRBJ2-1): KAGVTQTPRYLIKTRGQQVTLSCSPISGHRSVSWYQQTPGQGLQFLFEYFSETQRNKGNFPGRFSGRQFSNSRSEMNVSTLELGDSALYLCASSVRLAGPSYNEQFFGPGTRLTVL.

There are many counts of this clonotype. This chain connects TRBV15 to TRBJ2-3, with D unresolved. The CDR3 runs to 12 residues. The V and J ends lost 9 bases and 5 bases respectively, with 12 bases between them. The germline CDR1 and CDR2 sequences are LNHNV and YYDKDF (reference sequence). The CDR3 coding sequence is TGTGCCACTTCGGAAGAGAGAGATACGCAGTATTTT. Translating it yields CATSEERDTQYF.

This clonotype came up many times. The genes are TRBV3-1 and TRBJ2-7, with D hard to call. The CDR3 contains 12 residues. CDR1 and CDR2 (germline): LGHDT, YNNKEL (reference sequence). Trimming pared 3 bases from V and 5 bases from J, leaving 8 bases between. CDR3 sequence: CASSQLAHEQYF. CDR3 bases: TGTGCCAGCAGCCAGCTCGCCCACGAGCAGTACTTC.

CDR3 residues: CASSIGEGYTF. CDR3 nucleotides: TGTGCCAGTAGTATCGGGGAGGGCTACACCTTC. The chain recombines TRBV19 with TRBJ1-2; D ambiguous. CDR1 is LNHDA and CDR2 is SQIVND in the germline V gene (reference sequence). The CDR3 spans 11 residues. V was pared by 3 bases and J by 8 bases, with 7 bases between.

The V and J genes are TRBV6-1 and TRBJ1-2, with D maybe TRBD1 (5 bases). V lost 6 bases to trimming and J lost 8 bases, with 16 bases between them. This CDR3 region has 13 residues. CDR1 MNHNS and CDR2 SASEGT come from the germline V gene. CDR3 sequence (DNA): TGTGCCAGCAGCCAATCGGCGGGGGTCGGCTACACCTTC. It encodes CASSQSAGVGYTF.

Worth noting for this clonotype: This could be a read error, since a much larger clone is one nucleotide away. The chain links TRBV25-1 to TRBJ2-1, with unresolved D. In germline, CDR1 is MGHDK, CDR2 SYGVNS. This CDR3 has 15 residues. The CDR3 loop is CTSSEGTFSYNEQFF. In DNA, the CDR3 is TGTACCAGCAGTGAAGGAACATTCTCCTACAATGAGCAGTTCTTC. Based on the CDR3 plus reference TRBV25-1 and TRBJ2-1, the full variable domain is EADIYQTPRYLVIGTGKKITLECSQTMGHDKMYWYQQDPGMELHLIHYSYGVNSTEKGDLSSESTVSRIRTEHFPLTLESARPSHTSQYLCTSSEGTFSYNEQFFGPGTRLTVL.

This clonotype was detected many times. The gene calls are TRBV11-2 and TRBJ2-1, with D possibly TRBD2 on 5 matching bases. CDR1 and CDR2 (germline): SGHAT, FQNNGV. The CDR3 sequence is 14 residues long. V was trimmed by 0 bases and J by 5 bases, leaving 8 bases between them. The CDR3 spells CASSLDGSDNEQFF. The CDR3 coding sequence is TGTGCCAGCAGCTTAGATGGTAGCGACAATGAGCAGTTCTTC.

This rearrangement joins TRBV6-5 to TRBJ2-3, with TRBD2 as a possible D gene (6 bases). The CDR3 spans 16 residues. Deletions cut 2 bases from V and 0 bases from J, with 12 bases between. Germline values: CDR1 MNHEY, CDR2 SVGAGI. This CDR3 reads CASSYVLASSTDTQYF. The CDR3 DNA sequence: TGTGCCAGCAGTTACGTACTAGCCTCAAGCACAGATACGCAGTATTTT.

This clonotype was observed many times. The V gene is TRBV27, the J gene TRBJ2-7, with 11 bases lining up with TRBD1. The germline V gene encodes CDR1 MNHEY and CDR2 SMNVEV (reference sequence). V lost 0 bases and J lost 2; bases outside the gene matches: 6. The length of the CDR3 is 17 residues. CDR3 residues: CASSLSHPGQGAYEQYF. CDR3 sequence (DNA): TGTGCCAGCAGTTTATCACATCCGGGACAGGGGGCCTACGAGCAGTACTTC.